This T cell receptor beta chain was profiled in a study of CD8+CD57+ T cells in acquired aplastic anemia. Profiles of TCR beta VDJ and CDR3 were generated from a genomic DNA template. TCRdb used MiXCR to reprocess the reads, holding one entry per CDR3 protein. Of 250,000 to 300,000 distinct CDR3 sequences listed, approximately 60% are singletons. Germline V gene lookup returns CDR1 KGHDR and CDR2 SFDVKD. The CDR3 totals 12 residues. The ends were cut back, 5 bases at V and 4 bases at J, with 5 bases in the middle. Patients included in sequencing had previously demonstrated CD8+CD57+ cell expansion by flow cytometry. The sample holds a few counts of this clonotype.

The receptor's source is a human donor with aplastic anemia. J is TRBJ2-1 and V is TRBV24-1; D remains unclear. Sample: sorted CD4+, CD8+, or CD8+CD57+ T cells (not recorded which) from PBMCs. The DNA of the CDR3 is TGTGCCACCAGTGGGGGATACAATGAGCAGTTCTTC. It encodes CATSGGYNEQFF.